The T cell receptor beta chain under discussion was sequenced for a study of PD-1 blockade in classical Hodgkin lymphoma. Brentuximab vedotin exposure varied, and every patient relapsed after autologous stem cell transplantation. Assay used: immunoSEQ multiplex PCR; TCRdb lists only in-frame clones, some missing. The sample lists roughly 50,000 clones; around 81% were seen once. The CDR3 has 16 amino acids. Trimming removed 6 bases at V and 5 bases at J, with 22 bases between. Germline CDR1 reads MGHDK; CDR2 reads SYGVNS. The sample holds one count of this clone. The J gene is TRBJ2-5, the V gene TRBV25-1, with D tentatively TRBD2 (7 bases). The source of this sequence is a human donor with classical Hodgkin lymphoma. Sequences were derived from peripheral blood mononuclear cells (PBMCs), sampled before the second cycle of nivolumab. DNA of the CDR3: TGTGCCAGCAGGGAGAATCTTCCTTGGGGGGGCGAGACCCAGTACTTC. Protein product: CASRENLPWGGETQYF.